This T cell receptor (beta chain) stems from a study of cytomegalovirus exposure and HLA in healthy donors. The study's findings and limits: CMV serostatus was the sole immune exposure information available. Later, an analysis showed that TCR beta chains associated with HLA were more clonally expanded than others that were equally common. For most TCR sequences rarity was the rule, although some public TCRs occurred in many donors.

In the PCR, 60 Vbeta and 13 Jbeta primers were used. Data came from immunoSEQ multiplex PCR; TCRdb stores just in-frame clones and leaves some out. This table has a few hundred thousand clones, about 90% appearing once. As concerns this clone: What it recognizes is unknown.

The CDR3 loop spans 14 amino acids. V trimming: 5 bases; J trimming: 4 bases; junction bases outside the gene matches: 4. The V gene's germline CDR1 is LNHDA and CDR2 SQIVND (reference sequence). This TCR was recovered from a young woman in good health and CMV-seronegative. Sequenced sample: PBMCs. The chain recombines TRBV19 with TRBJ1-2; 10 bases match TRBD1. CDR3 loop: CASSSTGGGYGYTF. The CDR3, as DNA: TGTGCCAGTAGTTCGACAGGGGGCGGCTATGGCTACACCTTC.